The sequence of this TCR beta chain was determined in a study of cytomegalovirus exposure and HLA in healthy donors. About the study: In a previous analysis, 120 million or so unique TCR beta sequences were found from about 179 million T cells. Membership in the Caucasian-associated ancestry cluster was found for around four fifths of nearly 400 genotyped donors.

Of note for this clone: Antigen: not known.

Vbeta (60) and Jbeta (13) primers were used in the PCR. Data came from immunoSEQ multiplex PCR; TCRdb stores just in-frame clones and leaves some out. The sample has 120,000 or so clones; about 83% are singletons. Trimming removed 6 bases at V and 0 bases at J, with 9 bases between. Looked up from germline, CDR1 is SGHKS and CDR2 is YYEKEE (reference sequence). This CDR3 is built from 14 residues. Study observations and caveats: A later analysis linked a missense variant in DCLRE1C to the trimming of TCR beta V and J genes. An analysis done earlier found most TCR beta V segments productive about 87% or about 30% of the time.

The sequenced sample was PBMCs. This TCR was sampled from a man aged 30 to 45 in good health and CMV-seronegative. The chain couples TRBV5-5 to TRBJ1-4; D not resolved. CDR3 amino acids: CASTLYATNEKLFF. The CDR3 DNA reads TGTGCCAGCACCCTATATGCAACTAATGAAAAACTGTTTTTT.